A single sample is the source of the 29 T cell receptor beta chains below, sequenced in a study of cytomegalovirus exposure and HLA in healthy donors. In the PCR, 60 Vbeta and 13 Jbeta primers were used. Assay: immunoSEQ multiplex PCR; the TCRdb copy retains only in-frame clones and omits some. Of more than 140,000 clones in the sample, almost 80% were seen once. Material: PBMCs. These receptors came from a male donor in good health and CMV-seronegative.

This clone was found once. The V call is TRBV5-6, the J call TRBJ1-1; 8 bases agree with TRBD1. The ends lost 4 bases at V and 2 bases at J; junction bases unmatched: 4. CDR3 length: 14 amino acids. From germline, CDR1 is SGHDT and CDR2 YYEEEE. CDR3 in amino acids: CASSRTGLNTEAFF. In DNA form, the CDR3 reads TGTGCCAGCAGCCGGACAGGGTTAAACACTGAAGCTTTCTTT. Full variable domain (rest looked up from reference TRBV5-6 and TRBJ1-1): DAGVTQSPTHLIKTRGQQVTLRCSPKSGHDTVSWYQQALGQGPQFIFQYYEEEERQRGNFPDRFSGHQFPNYSSELNVNALLLGDSALYLCASSRTGLNTEAFFGQGTRLTVV.

The rearrangement uses TRBV7-9 and TRBJ2-1; D might be TRBD2 (6 bases). This CDR3 spans 17 amino acids. Per germline, CDR1 SEHNR and CDR2 FQNEAQ (reference sequence). Trimming removed 5 bases at V and 7 bases at J, with 24 bases between. In nucleotides, the CDR3 is TGTGCCAGCAGCCCAGCCGCGGGGTATGGTCCCGAAAATGAGCAGTTCTTC. This codes for CASSPAAGYGPENEQFF. Filled out from reference TRBV7-9 and TRBJ2-1, the complete variable domain reads DTGVSQNPRHKITKRGQNVTFRCDPISEHNRLYWYRQTLGQGPEFLTYFQNEAQLEKSRLLSDRFSAERPKGSFSTLEIQRTEQGDSAMYLCASSPAAGYGPENEQFFGPGTRLTVL.

The V gene is TRBV19, the J gene TRBJ2-3; TRBD1 agrees at 7 bases. In germline, CDR1 is LNHDA, CDR2 SQIVND (reference sequence). The CDR3 spans 13 residues. V trimming: 4 bases; J trimming: 4 bases; junction bases outside the gene matches: 2. The CDR3 sequence is CASSTTGSDTQYF. In nucleotides, the CDR3 is TGTGCCAGTAGTACGACAGGGTCAGATACGCAGTATTTT.

V is TRBV5-4 and J is TRBJ1-2; 7 bases are shared with TRBD1. Trimming removed 4 bases from V and 5 bases from J; junction bases left unmatched: 8. The CDR3 runs to 14 residues. Germline CDR1 SGHNT, CDR2 YYREEE (reference sequence). CDR3 coding DNA: TGTGCCAGCAGCGTGGGCGGGACAGTTTATGGCTACACCTTC. This encodes CASSVGGTVYGYTF.

This chain joins TRBV5-4 and TRBJ1-2, with D possibly being TRBD1 (6 bases). The germline V gene encodes CDR1 SGHNT and CDR2 YYREEE (reference sequence). Trimming pared 3 bases from V and 4 bases from J, leaving 13 bases between. The CDR3 runs to 14 residues. The CDR3 is CASSSTGMGYGYTF. In DNA, the CDR3 is TGTGCCAGCAGCTCCACAGGGATGGGCTATGGCTACACCTTC. Full variable domain (outside the CDR3, taken from reference TRBV5-4 and TRBJ1-2): ETGVTQSPTHLIKTRGQQVTLRCSSQSGHNTVSWYQQALGQGPQFIFQYYREEENGRGNFPPRFSGLQFPNYSSELNVNALELDDSALYLCASSSTGMGYGYTFGSGTRLTVV.

V usage is TRBV9 and J usage is TRBJ1-1, with a weak D call TRBD1 (6 bases). CDR3 size: 14 residues. Germline V CDR1 and CDR2: SGDLS, YYNGEE. Trimming removed 5 bases at V and 4 bases at J, with 15 bases between. CDR3 in DNA: TGTGCCAGCAGTCAATTAACAGGGCTCACTGAAGCTTTCTTT. Its protein is CASSQLTGLTEAFF. Full variable domain (rest looked up from reference TRBV9 and TRBJ1-1): DSGVTQTPKHLITATGQRVTLRCSPRSGDLSVYWYQQSLDQGLQFLIQYYNGEERAKGNILERFSAQQFPDLHSELNLSSLELGDSALYFCASSQLTGLTEAFFGQGTRLTVV.

The rearrangement links TRBV29-1 to TRBJ2-2; D unclear. Germline V lookup: CDR1 SQVTM, CDR2 ANQGSEA. The V gene lost 3 bases and the J gene lost 1 base, with 6 bases spanning the gap. The CDR3 is 13 residues long. This CDR3 is CSVDQVNTGELFF. The CDR3 DNA is TGCAGCGTTGATCAGGTGAACACCGGGGAGCTGTTTTTT.

This clone was observed a single time. The chain links TRBV5-1 to TRBJ1-3; TRBD1 matches 8 bases. CDR3 size: 19 residues. Germline V gene lookup returns CDR1 SGHRS and CDR2 YFSETQ. V was pared by 0 bases and J by 0 bases, with 11 bases of the junction left unmatched. CDR3 sequence (DNA): TGCGCCAGCAGCTTGGGGGACAGGCGACTTCCCTACTCTGGAAACACCATATATTTT. It translates to CASSLGDRRLPYSGNTIYF. Filled out from reference TRBV5-1 and TRBJ1-3, the complete variable domain reads KAGVTQTPRYLIKTRGQQVTLSCSPISGHRSVSWYQQTPGQGLQFLFEYFSETQRNKGNFPGRFSGRQFSNSRSEMNVSTLELGDSALYLCASSLGDRRLPYSGNTIYFGEGSWLTVV.

J is TRBJ1-3 and V is TRBV2; D is uncertain. V was trimmed by 7 bases and J by 0 bases, leaving 10 bases between them. Germline loops: CDR1 SNHLY, CDR2 FYNNEI. The CDR3 is 14 amino acids. The CDR3 protein is CASTPGFSGNTIYF. In DNA, the CDR3 is TGTGCCAGCACCCCGGGTTTCTCTGGAAACACCATATATTTT.

This chain connects TRBV4-1 to TRBJ2-7, with TRBD2 matching over 9 bases. This CDR3 is 19 amino acids long. Germline V gives CDR1 MGHRA, CDR2 YSYEKL. V lost 0 bases and J lost 3; bases outside the gene matches: 15. The CDR3 nucleotides read TGCGCCAGCAGCCAAGATTTATCCAGCGGGAGGACCCGCCTCTACGAGCAGTACTTC. Its protein product is CASSQDLSSGRTRLYEQYF.

V gene TRBV7-2 combines with J gene TRBJ2-3; D may be TRBD1 (5 bases). Trimming took 4 bases from V and 6 from J, leaving 11 bases between them. This CDR3 has 13 amino acids. Per germline, CDR1 SGHTA and CDR2 FQGNSA. This CDR3 reads CASSSIAGDTQYF. The CDR3 DNA sequence: TGTGCCAGCAGCTCTATAGCAGGGGATACGCAGTATTTT.

The CDR3 DNA follows: TGTGCCAGCACCTCGGGGGGGTCGGGCTACAATGAGCAGTTCTTC. Translating it yields CASTSGGSGYNEQFF. The V gene is TRBV7-9, the J gene TRBJ2-1, with 8 bases identical to TRBD2. Germline trimming cut 7 bases from V and 3 bases from J; bases unmatched to any gene: 8. Germline V CDR1 and CDR2: SEHNR, FQNEAQ (reference sequence). There are 15 residues in the CDR3.

The chain combines TRBV11-2 with TRBJ2-1; a possible D gene is TRBD1 (5 bases). Germline V lookup: CDR1 SGHAT, CDR2 FQNNGV. There are 14 residues in the CDR3. V lost 0 bases to trimming and J lost 4 bases, with 7 bases between them. Here the CDR3 DNA reads TGTGCCAGCAGCTTAGAGGGGCAGTACAATGAGCAGTTCTTC. This translates into CASSLEGQYNEQFF.

V usage is TRBV7-9 and J usage is TRBJ2-5; 9 bases are a match to TRBD1. Trimming cost V 0 bases and J 5 bases; bases outside gene matches: 7. Germline CDR1 is SEHNR and CDR2 is FQNEAQ (reference sequence). The CDR3 runs to 16 residues. The CDR3: CASSLAGTGRRETQYF. CDR3 DNA: TGTGCCAGCAGCTTAGCGGGGACAGGGCGGCGCGAGACCCAGTACTTC.

This clone has only a few counts. The chain recombines TRBV6-1 with TRBJ2-3, with 9 bases matching TRBD1. V lost 1 base, J lost 4 bases, and 3 bases stayed unmatched. Germline CDR1 and CDR2: MNHNS and SASEGT. This CDR3 has 15 residues. This chain's CDR3 is CASSEGGTGPDTQYF. The CDR3 coding sequence is TGTGCCAGCAGTGAAGGCGGGACAGGGCCAGATACGCAGTATTTT.

The chain is built from TRBV19 and TRBJ2-2; 8 bases map to TRBD2. The germline CDR1 and CDR2 sequences are LNHDA and SQIVND (reference sequence). Trimming removed 11 bases from V and 5 bases from J; junction bases left unmatched: 10. This CDR3 is 14 amino acids long. DNA for the CDR3: TGTGCCTGCGCCCTAACGGGAGGGACCGGGGAGCTGTTTTTT. Translation gives CACALTGGTGELFF.

V usage is TRBV6-7 and J usage is TRBJ2-7; possible D gene TRBD2, 5 bases. TRBV6-7 is identified as an open reading frame with a role that is uncertain. This CDR3 is 15 amino acids long. V gave up 7 bases and J gave up 4 bases, with 20 bases separating them. The CDR3 DNA reads as TGTGCCAGCACTCCCCCCGGGGAGTTAATGTACGAGCAGTACTTC. Translation gives CASTPPGELMYEQYF.

The V gene is TRBV19, the J gene TRBJ2-2; possible D gene TRBD1, 5 bases. V was clipped by 1 base and J by 5 bases, with 11 bases between them. Germline V gene lookup returns CDR1 LNHDA and CDR2 SQIVND (reference sequence). The CDR3 has 15 residues. CDR3 bases: TGTGCCAGTAGTATAGCAGGGCCAGGGACCGGGGAGCTGTTTTTT. It specifies CASSIAGPGTGELFF.

Details on this clone: A junction end diverges from the germline sequence, so it may reflect a read error. The chain combines TRBV6-1 with TRBJ2-1, with D possibly TRBD2 on 6 matching bases. The CDR3 covers 15 residues. Germline CDR1 reads MNHNS; CDR2 reads SASEGT. CDR3 bases: TGTGCCGGCAGGCGGGGCTTAGGGTCCTACAATGAGCAGTTCTTC. It codes for CAGRRGLGSYNEQFF.

The chain uses TRBV19 and TRBJ2-3, with D maybe TRBD2 (6 bases). Germline V gene data show CDR1 as LNHDA and CDR2 as SQIVND (reference sequence). The CDR3 has 13 residues. V lost 6 bases, J lost 5 bases, and 12 bases lay in between. The CDR3 loop is CASSRRREDTQYF. In DNA, the CDR3 is TGTGCCAGTAGCAGAAGGCGGGAAGATACGCAGTATTTT. Full variable domain (missing parts from reference TRBV19 and TRBJ2-3): DGGITQSPKYLFRKEGQNVTLSCEQNLNHDAMYWYRQDPGQGLRLIYYSQIVNDFQKGDIAEGYSVSREKKESFPLTVTSAQKNPTAFYLCASSRRREDTQYFGPGTRLTVL.

The chain combines TRBV7-2 with TRBJ2-1, with 7 bases matching TRBD2. The CDR3 is made up of 15 amino acids. Germline CDR1 is SGHTA and CDR2 is FQGNSA. J gave up 2 bases and V 1 base, and 2 bases lay outside the gene matches. The CDR3 reads CASSLEGGTYNEQFF. In DNA form, the CDR3 reads TGTGCCAGCAGCTTAGAGGGAGGGACCTACAATGAGCAGTTCTTC.

CDR3 bases: TGTGCCAGTAGCCAAGGTAACAGGCCGACCTCTGGAAACACCATATATTTT. Protein product: CASSQGNRPTSGNTIYF. The rearrangement uses TRBV19 and TRBJ1-3; D is possibly TRBD1 (5 bases). The CDR3 runs 17 residues. The V gene lost 6 bases and the J gene lost 0 bases, with 18 bases spanning the gap. The V gene's germline CDR1 is LNHDA and CDR2 SQIVND (reference sequence).

This clone was counted between two and nine times. In nucleotides, the CDR3 is TGTGCCTGGAGTTTCGACGAAACGGGTTCACCCCTCCACTTT. It specifies CAWSFDETGSPLHF. The rearrangement links TRBV30 to TRBJ1-6; D remains unclear. The CDR3 totals 14 residues. The V gene's germline CDR1 is GTSNPN and CDR2 SVGIG (reference sequence). V gave up 2 bases and J gave up 9 bases, with 14 bases separating them.

DNA for the CDR3: TGTGCCAGCAGCCCTAAAGCCAAAAACATTCAGTACTTC. This codes for CASSPKAKNIQYF. This chain connects TRBV7-2 to TRBJ2-4; D is unresolved. Trimming took 5 bases from V and 0 from J, leaving 5 bases between them. The CDR3 spans 13 residues. Germline V CDR1 and CDR2: SGHTA, FQGNSA. The full variable domain, in which reference TRBV7-2 and TRBJ2-4 provide the parts outside the CDR3, is GAGVSQSPSNKVTEKGKDVELRCDPISGHTALYWYRQSLGQGLEFLIYFQGNSAPDKSGLPSDRFSAERTGGSVSTLTIQRTQQEDSAVYLCASSPKAKNIQYFGAGTRLSVL.

The V call is TRBV4-3, the J call TRBJ1-3, with D tentatively TRBD1 (5 bases). Trimming cost V 4 bases and J 0 bases, with 16 bases left between them. CDR1 is LGHNA and CDR2 is YSLEER in the germline V gene. The CDR3 contains 17 residues. CDR3 DNA: TGCGCCAGCAGCCTAGAAACTGGGGCACCCTCTGGAAACACCATATATTTT. Amino acid sequence: CASSLETGAPSGNTIYF.

The chain couples TRBV19 to TRBJ1-1, with D uncertain. The CDR3 sequence is 13 residues long. V lost 2 bases and J lost 4, with 8 bases in between. The V gene's germline CDR1 is LNHDA and CDR2 SQIVND (reference sequence). CDR3 DNA sequence: TGTGCCAGTAGTATATGGTTCAGCACTGAAGCTTTCTTT. Protein: CASSIWFSTEAFF.

The chain links TRBV4-2 to TRBJ2-1; 14 positions agree with TRBD2. Germline V gene data show CDR1 as LGHNA and CDR2 as YNFKEQ. The V segment lost 1 base and the J segment 10 bases; nucleotides outside the gene matches: 6. The CDR3 contains 16 residues. The DNA for the CDR3 is TGTGCCAGCAGCCAAGGAGGACTAGCGGGAGGTCAAGAGCAGTTCTTC. Amino acid sequence: CASSQGGLAGGQEQFF.

The rearrangement joins TRBV4-3 to TRBJ1-5; 7 bases fit TRBD1. CDR3 size: 17 residues. CDR1 is LGHNA, CDR2 YSLEER, per germline. V gave up 3 bases and J gave up 4 bases; unmatched junction bases: 12. CDR3 in amino acids: CASSHRLGDSGNQPQHF. The CDR3 nucleotides read TGCGCCAGCAGCCACCGTTTGGGGGACAGTGGGAATCAGCCCCAGCATTTT.

CDR3 sequence (DNA): TGTGCCAGTAGTATGGAGACTAGCGGGGGGCTGACCCGGGCGCAGTACTTC. This translates into CASSMETSGGLTRAQYF. The chain combines TRBV19 with TRBJ2-7, with 13 bases fitting TRBD2. The V gene end was trimmed by 3 bases and the J gene end by 9 bases; junction bases not matched to a gene: 14. The germline V gene has CDR1 LNHDA and CDR2 SQIVND (reference sequence). CDR3 length: 17 amino acids.